This TCR beta chain stems from a study of cytomegalovirus exposure and HLA in healthy donors. Whole-study results and caveats: There were some public TCRs occurring in many donors, but most TCR sequences were rare. The study recorded fewer than 200 TCR beta chains that were cytomegalovirus-associated.

Separation from the roughly 670-subject first cohort characterized the approximately 120-subject validation cohort, to which the donors belonged. The V gene lost 0 bases and the J gene lost 0 bases, with 11 bases spanning the gap. CDR3 length: 16 residues. Germline CDR1 and CDR2: SGHRS and YFSETQ. Concerning this clone: Its target is unknown.

Sequenced by immunoSEQ multiplex PCR; TCRdb stores in-frame clones only, minus some. The sample yields about 160,000 clones, just under 85% seen once. Sequenced material: PBMCs. V is TRBV5-1 and J is TRBJ2-3; the D gene is possibly TRBD2 (5 bases). This clonotype was sampled from a man between 25 and 39 years old in good health and CMV-seropositive. The DNA for the CDR3 is TGCGCCAGCAGCTTGGCGGCTAGCCGTAGCACAGATACGCAGTATTTT. Amino acids: CASSLAASRSTDTQYF.